Below, 15 T cell receptor beta chains from the same sample are listed, as sequenced in a study of beta chain features in type 1 diabetes (dated by TCRdb to the late 2010s). Library generation was performed with the immunoSEQ multiplex PCR assay. The High Capacity cDNA Reverse Transcription Kit was used to reverse transcribe all of the isolated RNA, meaning that expressed TCRB transcripts were what got sequenced. The table comes from immuneACCESS by way of TCRdb, which keeps in-frame sequences with V and J called. Part of the clones is missing from these tables; in studies checked, under half for an unresolved V gene and the rest for unknown reasons. The sample table shows approximately 84,000 clones, and around a third are seen once. About 0.5% of the sample lies in the top ten. The sample was stem cell memory CD4+ T cells from blood. Taken with the paper, the label for cell subset or site translates to: stem cell-like memory CD4+ T cells. The receptors shown here come from a woman between 18 and 29 years old in good health.

This clone was seen a few times. The genes are TRBV7-9 and TRBJ2-1; D uncertain. This CDR3 is built from 16 residues. Looked up from germline, CDR1 is SEHNR and CDR2 is FQNEAQ (reference sequence). Trimming removed 3 bases from V and 0 bases from J, with 12 bases in between. This chain's CDR3 is CASSFAALSSYNEQFF. For the CDR3, the DNA is TGTGCCAGCAGCTTCGCGGCGCTCAGCTCCTACAATGAGCAGTTCTTC.

The chain joins TRBV7-3 to TRBJ2-3; 7 bases line up with TRBD2. Germline V gene data show CDR1 as SGHTA and CDR2 as FQGTGA. V lost 4 bases and J lost 4; bases outside the gene matches: 5. This CDR3 is built from 14 residues. The CDR3 loop reads CASSSRGSSDTQYF. The CDR3 region has the DNA TGTGCCAGCAGCTCGCGGGGGTCCTCAGATACGCAGTATTTT. Looking up the rest from reference TRBV7-3 and TRBJ2-3 gives the full variable domain: GAGVSQTPSNKVTEKGKYVELRCDPISGHTALYWYRQSLGQGPEFLIYFQGTGAADDSGLPNDRFFAVRPEGSVSTLKIQRTERGDSAVYLCASSSRGSSDTQYFGPGTRLTVL.

The chain uses TRBV7-2 and TRBJ2-5; possible D gene TRBD2, 6 bases. Trimming stripped 8 bases from V and 4 bases from J, with 14 bases between. The CDR3 loop spans 13 amino acids. Germline-derived CDR1 and CDR2 are SGHTA and FQGNSA. CDR3: CASGEDRRETQYF. CDR3 DNA sequence: TGTGCCAGCGGGGAGGATAGGAGAGAGACCCAGTACTTC. The full variable domain, completed using reference TRBV7-2 and TRBJ2-5, is GAGVSQSPSNKVTEKGKDVELRCDPISGHTALYWYRQSLGQGLEFLIYFQGNSAPDKSGLPSDRFSAERTGGSVSTLTIQRTQQEDSAVYLCASGEDRRETQYFGPGTRLLVL.

The rearrangement uses TRBV19 and TRBJ1-1, with D perhaps TRBD1 (5 bases). Trimming removed 6 bases from V and 3 bases from J, with 11 bases in between. This CDR3 region has 13 residues. Looked up from germline, CDR1 is LNHDA and CDR2 is SQIVND (reference sequence). The CDR3 is CASSFDRDTEAFF. CDR3 nucleotide sequence: TGTGCCAGTAGCTTTGACAGAGACACTGAAGCTTTCTTT.

The V gene is TRBV6-5, the J gene TRBJ2-7; a possible D gene is TRBD1 (5 bases). Germline assignment: CDR1 MNHEY and CDR2 SVGAGI. V was pared by 10 bases and J by 1 base, with 14 bases between. This CDR3 has 13 amino acids. This CDR3 reads CAIKGQGSYEQYF. CDR3 nucleotides: TGTGCCATCAAGGGTCAGGGTTCCTACGAGCAGTACTTC.

For the CDR3, the DNA is TGCGCCAGCAGCCAGCTTAGCGGGAGGGACAATGAGCAGTTCTTC. Protein: CASSQLSGRDNEQFF. The chain carries TRBV4-1 and TRBJ2-1; 11 bases are a match to TRBD2. The ends lost 3 bases at V and 5 bases at J; junction bases unmatched: 3. Germline V gene data show CDR1 as MGHRA and CDR2 as YSYEKL. There are 15 residues in the CDR3.

A few counts support this clone. The J gene is TRBJ1-4, the V gene TRBV6-5, with 8 bases fitting TRBD1. V was pared by 3 bases and J by 7 bases, with 4 bases of the junction left unmatched. Looked up from germline, CDR1 is MNHEY and CDR2 is SVGAGI. CDR3 length: 14 residues. CDR3 DNA sequence: TGTGCCAGCAGTTATGGGCAGGGGGCTGAAAAACTGTTTTTT. Translating it yields CASSYGQGAEKLFF.

This clone has only a few counts. The chain recombines TRBV7-2 with TRBJ2-7, with TRBD2 identical over 8 bases. CDR3 length: 15 residues. Germline CDR1 is SGHTA and CDR2 is FQGNSA. Trimming took 1 base from V and 3 from J; bases not matched to a gene: 5. Here the CDR3 reads CASSLGSAGGYEQYF. CDR3 bases: TGTGCCAGCAGCTTAGGAAGCGCGGGAGGCTACGAGCAGTACTTC.

A few counts support this clone. V usage is TRBV6-1 and J usage is TRBJ2-3, with 10 positions matching TRBD2. CDR3 length equals 14 residues. Germline V gene sequence: CDR1 MNHNS, CDR2 SASEGT. The V and J ends lost 3 bases and 6 bases, in that order; junction bases with no gene match: 3. CDR3 in DNA: TGTGCCAGCAGTGACGCGGGACTAGCGGATACGCAGTATTTT. Encoded protein: CASSDAGLADTQYF.

The chain has TRBV10-3 and TRBJ2-7, with 7 bases that match TRBD2. The CDR3 totals 13 residues. Losses at the gene ends were 6 bases for V and 3 bases for J; bases not matched to a gene: 5. Germline V lookup: CDR1 ENHRY, CDR2 SYGVKD. The CDR3 here is CAISTSADYEQYF. The DNA for the CDR3 is TGTGCCATCAGCACTAGCGCAGACTACGAGCAGTACTTC.

The chain recombines TRBV6-5 with TRBJ2-6; 7 bases line up with TRBD1. With V trimmed by 4 bases and J by 2 bases, 2 bases remained unmatched. The CDR3 is 15 residues long. CDR1 is MNHEY and CDR2 is SVGAGI in the germline V gene. The CDR3 protein is CASSSGQAGANVLTF. CDR3 coding DNA: TGTGCCAGCAGTTCAGGACAGGCTGGGGCCAACGTCCTGACTTTC.

The chain couples TRBV6-4 to TRBJ2-3, with 12 positions matching TRBD2. With V trimmed by 3 bases and J by 2 bases, 3 bases remained unmatched. The germline V gene encodes CDR1 MRHNA and CDR2 SNTAGT. The CDR3 runs to 16 residues. CDR3 sequence reads: CASSELAGGNTDTQYF. Written as DNA, the CDR3 is TGTGCCAGCAGTGAGCTAGCGGGGGGGAACACAGATACGCAGTATTTT.

This chain joins TRBV11-3 and TRBJ2-7, with TRBD2 matching 11 bases. The CDR3 contains 16 residues. Germline CDR1 reads SGHNT; CDR2 reads YENEEA. The V gene end was trimmed by 1 base and the J gene end by 4 bases; junction bases not matched to a gene: 6. CDR3 residues: CASSLAALAGVYEQYF. The CDR3 DNA follows: TGTGCCAGCAGCTTAGCTGCACTAGCGGGAGTGTACGAGCAGTACTTC.

The chain links TRBV5-1 to TRBJ2-7; TRBD2 matches 10 bases. The CDR3 totals 15 residues. J lost 4 bases, V lost 0 bases, and 4 bases had no gene match. Germline CDR1 is SGHRS and CDR2 is YFSETQ. The CDR3 loop reads CASSLDSGGAYEQYF. In nucleotides, the CDR3 is TGCGCCAGCAGCTTGGACAGCGGGGGGGCGTACGAGCAGTACTTC.

A few counts support this clone. The chain uses TRBV28 and TRBJ2-5; TRBD2 agrees at 7 bases. The CDR3 is 17 amino acids. J was trimmed by 5 bases and V by 7 bases; bases with no gene match: 19. From germline, CDR1 is MDHEN and CDR2 SYDVKM. In nucleotides, the CDR3 is TGTGCCAGCACCCAGGGACTATATGGGGGTTTGCGGGAGACCCAGTACTTC. Its protein product is CASTQGLYGGLRETQYF.